This entry lists 2 T cell receptor beta chains sequenced from one sample in a study of metastatic and nonmetastatic thyroid tumors. Before thyroid surgery, none of the patients had received any treatment. Through MiXCR, TCRdb re-clonotyped the PCR reads. The sample carries around 8,700 clones, roughly 25% recorded once. Sequenced material: adjacent normal tissue. The origin of the receptors is a female donor with papillary thyroid cancer or a benign thyroid nodule (not recorded which). Some clones in this sample may be carry-over from other donors' samples.

This clone was seen a handful of times. V and J are TRBV7-9 and TRBJ1-5; D gene uncertain. Trimming stripped 5 bases from V and 1 base from J, with 6 bases between. The CDR3 is made up of 13 amino acids. The germline V gene encodes CDR1 SEHNR and CDR2 FQNEAQ (reference sequence). CDR3: CASSPLSNQPQHF. CDR3 DNA: TGTGCCAGCAGCCCCCTGAGCAATCAGCCCCAGCATTTT. The variable domain in full, completed from reference TRBV7-9 and TRBJ1-5, reads DTGVSQNPRHKITKRGQNVTFRCDPISEHNRLYWYRQTLGQGPEFLTYFQNEAQLEKSRLLSDRFSAERPKGSFSTLEIQRTEQGDSAMYLCASSPLSNQPQHFGDGTRLSIL.

By sample share, this clone is medium-sized. At one of its ends the junction is not consistent with the germline gene, which may arise from a read error. This chain links TRBV2 with TRBJ2-5; 7 positions agree with TRBD1. The CDR3 is 12 residues long. Germline V lookup: CDR1 SNHLY, CDR2 FYNNEI. The CDR3 sequence: CASSEEGAPSRF. CDR3 DNA sequence: TGTGCCAGCAGTGAAGAGGGGGCACCCTCTCGTTTC.